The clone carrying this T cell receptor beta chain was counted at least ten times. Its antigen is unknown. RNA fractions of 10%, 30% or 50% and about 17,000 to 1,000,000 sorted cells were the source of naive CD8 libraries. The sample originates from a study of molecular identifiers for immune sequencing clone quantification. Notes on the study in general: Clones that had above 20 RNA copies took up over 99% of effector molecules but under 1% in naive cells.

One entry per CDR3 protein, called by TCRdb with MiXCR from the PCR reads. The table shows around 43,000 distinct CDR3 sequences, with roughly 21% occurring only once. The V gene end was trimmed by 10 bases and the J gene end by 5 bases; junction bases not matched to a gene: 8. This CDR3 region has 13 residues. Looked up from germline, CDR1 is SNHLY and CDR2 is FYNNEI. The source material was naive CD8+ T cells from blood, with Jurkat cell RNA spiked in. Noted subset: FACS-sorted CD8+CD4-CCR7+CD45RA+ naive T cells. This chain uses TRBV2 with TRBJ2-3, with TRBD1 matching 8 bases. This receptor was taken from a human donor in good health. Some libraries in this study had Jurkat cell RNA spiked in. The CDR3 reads CATLPTGEDTQYF. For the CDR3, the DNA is TGTGCCACGCTCCCGACAGGGGAAGATACGCAGTATTTT.